The TCR beta chain under discussion was sequenced for a study of T cell responses to AZD1222 COVID-19 vaccine (dated by TCRdb to the early 2020s). Notes on the research overall: AZD1222 recipients whose second dose came at about 4 weeks and those whose second dose came at about 12 weeks were combined into one group, since spike-specific TCR depth and breadth did not differ between the two schedules. Trial participants were enrolled by age into subgroups of 18-55, 56-69 and 70-plus years, and 148, 28 and 57 TCR-sequenced participants, respectively, were included in these subgroups. TCR sequencing covered some 240 trial participants: 200 to 220 given two doses of AZD1222 and some 25 given two doses of MenACWY control vaccine.

About this clone: What antigen it recognizes has not been identified. Base-call qualities are not available, and no considerably larger clone is one nucleotide away.

The CDR3 regions of human TCRbeta chains were analyzed by immunosequencing. As for the original processing: Repertoire TCRs were checked for matches against a reference library of SARS-CoV-2-specific TCRs that had been generated using the MIRA antigen-specificity platform. Breadth was defined as the fraction of unique TCRs that were SARS-CoV-2-associated. Depth was defined as the fraction of total T cells that were SARS-CoV-2-associated. Using the MIRA data, every spike-specific TCR was mapped to the spike region that the TCR reacted to and assigned to either a CD4 or a CD8 class. Log10-transformed breadth and depth values were compared by one-way ANOVA with Sidak's multiple comparisons tests. TCRdb took this table from immuneACCESS and kept in-frame rearrangements with V and J called. Such tables lack part of the clones; where checked against another copy, unresolved V genes explain under half of the gap, and the rest is unexplained. The DNA was the basis for D and trimming; V, J and clone size are from that table. The sample profile shows more than 85,000 clones; around 83% of them were found once. The top ten clonotypes cover approximately 5.1% of the sample.

The CDR3 runs 13 amino acids, cysteine and phenylalanine included. Just CDR3 DNA is preserved here, 39 bases in frame from base 1. V and J lose 3 bases and 4 bases, and a span of 9 bases separates them. From the germline V gene, CDR1 is SGDLS and CDR2 is YYNGEE. General findings and caveats noted by the study authors: Most participants were white British and females outnumbered males, and the authors suggested that clonal diversity may have been underestimated. The whole spike protein was spanned by vaccine-associated CD4 TCRs, and dominant responses were seen in regions 160-218 and 743-854. After two AZD1222 doses, spike-specific TCR breadth and depth were significantly higher than at day 0 and than in MenACWY recipients. Because no day 14 peak-response samples were available, repertoires were characterized only after the peak T cell response. Nearly half of unique spike-specific TCRs reportedly recognized epitopes outside regions mutated in the B.1.351 and B.1.1.7 variants. Conclusions about previously exposed vaccinees are limited, since just 6 or 7 AZD1222 recipients were seropositive for SARS-CoV-2 at baseline. In the small 56-69-year group, the increase in depth fell short of significance, most likely because of low power.

According to the study, the label for this sample's time point signals: baseline before first vaccination. The vaccinee samples were drawn from two UK trials, COV001 and COV002, one of which was a single-blind randomized controlled phase 2/3 trial testing AZD1222 (ChAdOx1 nCoV-19) in healthy adults. Trial participant PBMC samples were collected at day 0 and day 28 after the second dose for TCRbeta chain sequencing. The rearrangement combines TRBV9 with TRBJ2-3; matching of 6 bases hints at TRBD1 as the D gene. The TCR was taken from an adult in good health. Sequenced material: peripheral blood, taken on day 0 of AZD1222 vaccination. The DNA sequence reads TGTGCCAGCAGCGGTGAGGGGGCAGATACGCAGTATTTT. Its translation is CASSGEGADTQYF.